The clone carrying this T cell receptor beta chain showed up just once. What it binds is not known. CDR3 length equals 15 residues. From germline, CDR1 is LNHNV and CDR2 YYDKDF (reference sequence). Trimming at V came to 3 bases and at J to 2 bases, leaving 6 bases not matched to a gene. The table came from immunoSEQ multiplex PCR; TCRdb's copy has only in-frame clones and leaves some out. The sample includes about 140,000 clones, about 87% of them seen just once. This entry is derived from a study of T cell responses to AZD1222 COVID-19 vaccine. Findings of the study overall: Repertoire sampling occurred only after the peak T cell response. Clonal diversity was possibly underestimated, and the donors were mostly white British, with more females.

This chain uses TRBV15 with TRBJ2-5, with 7 bases that match TRBD2. The sample here was peripheral blood, taken on day 0 of AZD1222 vaccination. This sequence originates from an adult in good health. CDR3 in amino acids: CATSRALAAQETQYF. As DNA, the CDR3 is TGTGCCACCAGCAGGGCCCTAGCGGCACAAGAGACCCAGTACTTC. Using reference TRBV15 and TRBJ2-5 for the parts outside the CDR3, the full variable domain is DAMVIQNPRYQVTQFGKPVTLSCSQTLNHNVMYWYQQKSSQAPKLLFHYYDKDFNNEADTPDNFQSRRPNTSFCFLDIRSPGLGDTAMYLCATSRALAAQETQYFGPGTRLLVL.